The entry that follows covers one T cell receptor beta chain sequence. Its antigen remains unidentified. Per-base qualities were not stored, and no clone one base away is much larger. The entry originates in a study of blood T cells in healthy people across ages (dated by TCRdb to 2015 to 2017). Study-wide context: In model experiments, template switching captured roughly one uniquely barcoded TCR beta cDNA molecule for every two T cells. To track age-related changes in TCR beta repertoire diversity, the study relied on deep sequencing normalized with unique cDNA molecular identifiers. The donors were divided into four age groups: young (average about 16 years), middle-aged (approximately 39), aged (approximately 62) and long-lived (82). To avoid experimental bias, donors of different ages were randomly spread across the sequencing lanes. For two donors (one aged 18 to 30 and one aged 80 or older), the study analyzed two additional independent replicas of 1 million unique cDNA reads from the same blood draw.

Summary of the overall study and its limitations: Compared with the aged group, more naive CD4+ T cells, fewer expanded clones and increased TCR diversity were shown by the long-lived group, suggesting age selection. Total diversity estimates from one million sequenced T cells were considered lower bounds and underestimates. Donor CMV infection status was unknown, potentially confounding age-related changes in expanded clonotypes. The percentage of naive T cells measured by flow cytometry correlated strongly with observed TCR beta diversity. Observed TCR beta diversity per million T cells fell roughly linearly with age, and a significant reduction was already apparent by age around 40. Since profiling was done on bulk unsorted PBMCs, naive and antigen-experienced compartments could not be conclusively compared.

The cysteine opens and the phenylalanine closes a CDR3 of 16 amino acids. Only the CDR3 region is kept as DNA, spanning 48 bases read in frame from base 1. From the germline V gene, CDR1 is MNHEY and CDR2 is SVGEGT. The donors were 40 or so Caucasian individuals from Russia, aged roughly 6 to 100 years, who were systemically healthy. Each donor gave ten milliliters of peripheral blood, collected into EDTA-treated Vacutainer tubes. PBMCs were isolated by Ficoll-Paque density-gradient centrifugation, with at least 7 million obtained per sample. Total RNA was extracted from PBMCs with Trizol reagent, with at least 5.5 micrograms obtained per sample. Naive CD45RAhigh/CD27high T cell percentages were measured by flow cytometry on a PBMC aliquot from every donor. The library was prepared using 5' RACE. Reads for this sample came from an Illumina HiSeq 2500. A second PCR of roughly 7 to 12 cycles was run with a J-beta primer mix and a sample-barcoded 5' primer. Each TCR beta cDNA molecule received a unique molecular identifier from a template-switch 5' adaptor carrying 12 random nucleotides. At least 2.5 million CDR3-containing paired-end reads were obtained from each sample. First-strand cDNA synthesis was performed from all RNA using the Mint cDNA synthesis kit, with priming by a TRBC-specific oligonucleotide. Following uracil-DNA glycosylase treatment, all cDNA underwent a first 18-cycle PCR with the universal primers M1SS and BC2_uni_R. As for the authors' bioinformatics: For normalization, 1 million high-quality reads were randomly selected from each sample, with every read carrying a distinct molecular identifier. Reads sharing molecular identifiers were discarded rather than binned into consensus sequences. MiTCR, with a Q25 quality threshold and the strictest error-elimination algorithm, was used for CDR3 identification, clonotype clustering and error correction. A nonparametric unseen species model with Euler transformation was used to estimate lower-bound total TCR beta diversity. The public reads were reanalyzed by TCRdb: fastp trimming at Q25, MiXCR alignment, in-frame beta chains only. Each CDR3 protein appears once, grouped with its most common genes and DNA. These V and J calls rely on TCRdb rather than the paper's analysis. This sample lists roughly 800,000 distinct CDR3 sequences; over 45% were detected once. The ten largest account for 22% of the sample.

This clonotype was obtained from a man aged 25 to 45 in good health. The chain is made from TRBV6-2 or TRBV6-3 and TRBJ2-5, with 11 bases matching TRBD1. The DNA matches TRBJ2-7 better at its end, which makes the J call doubtful. The sequencing input was blood. CDR3 sequence: CASRNPGDRGSSEQYF. The nucleotide sequence reads as follows: TGTGCCAGCAGGAACCCCGGGGACAGGGGGTCTTCCGAGCAGTACTTC.